One sample yielded the 2 T cell receptor beta chains listed below, sequenced in a study of neurological immune-mediated disorders (dated by TCRdb to between 2019 and 2020). The library was made by 5' RACE. Sequencing used an Illumina HiSeq 2500. Clones were called with MiXCR by TCRdb after fastp trimmed the public reads at Q25, and only in-frame beta chains were retained. All rows with the same CDR3 protein become a single entry with the most common DNA and genes. For this sample there are about 24,000 distinct CDR3 sequences; roughly 13% appear just once. The top ten constitute roughly 17% of the sample. Sequencing was done on a sample of PBMCs. The receptors derive from a woman between 40 and 50 years old with HTLV-1-associated myelopathy (HAM/TSP).

A word on this clonotype: Germline and junction disagree at one end, which may indicate a read error. The genes are TRBV15 and TRBJ2-5; 10 nucleotides agree with TRBD1. This CDR3 has 13 amino acids. Per germline, CDR1 LNHNV and CDR2 YYDKDF (reference sequence). In DNA, the CDR3 is TGTGTCACCAGCAGGGACAGGGGTGAGACCCGGTACTTC. It yields the protein CVTSRDRGETRYF.

This clonotype was recorded at least ten times. CDR3 nucleotides: TGTGCCAGCAGTAGTGACAGTAACTATGGCTACACCTTC. It specifies CASSSDSNYGYTF. J is TRBJ1-2 and V is TRBV12-3 or TRBV12-4, with D maybe TRBD1 (5 bases). CDR3 length equals 13 residues. Trimming left V 5 bases short and J 1 base short, with 8 bases between.